Below, 13 T cell receptor beta chains from the same sample are listed, as sequenced in a study of Ad26.COV2.S vaccination and SARS-CoV-2 variants. Clones were sequenced by immunoSEQ multiplex PCR, and TCRdb holds only the in-frame ones, with some missing. Here the sample spans roughly 350,000 clones, around 89% being singletons. Treatment: about 20 received Ad26.COV2.S at low or high dose, single or two shots; about 5 received placebo; per-sample allocation not given. Sampling happened 63 days after the first vaccine or placebo injection. The material was peripheral blood, obtained in a trial of Ad26.COV2.S vaccine versus placebo. The source is a person aged 18-65 years who received the Ad26.COV2.S COVID-19 vaccine or a placebo.

V and J are TRBV28 and TRBJ2-2, with TRBD2 matching 7 bases. Trimming removed 6 bases from V and 0 bases from J; junction bases left unmatched: 10. This CDR3 contains 17 residues. Germline CDR1 and CDR2: MDHEN and SYDVKM. As DNA, the CDR3 is TGTGCCAGCAGCCCCCTAGGACGGGGGGCGAACACCGGGGAGCTGTTTTTT. This translates into CASSPLGRGANTGELFF.

This chain joins TRBV24-1 and TRBJ2-1, with 10 bases that match TRBD1. V lost 4 bases, J lost 6 bases, and 5 bases stayed unmatched. The germline CDR1 and CDR2 sequences are KGHDR and SFDVKD. The CDR3 totals 15 residues. The CDR3 region is CATSDTGTGANEQFF. CDR3 sequence (DNA): TGTGCCACCAGTGACACCGGGACAGGGGCCAATGAGCAGTTCTTC.

The genes are TRBV5-6 and TRBJ1-2, with D maybe TRBD1 (5 bases). CDR1 SGHDT and CDR2 YYEEEE come from the germline V gene. Trimming shortened V by 4 bases and J by 1 base, and 14 bases separated the two germline ends. The CDR3 is made up of 15 amino acids. CDR3 amino acids: CASSAAPTVNYGYTF. The CDR3 nucleotides read TGTGCCAGCAGCGCCGCGCCGACAGTTAACTATGGCTACACCTTC. The variable domain in full, completed from reference TRBV5-6 and TRBJ1-2, reads DAGVTQSPTHLIKTRGQQVTLRCSPKSGHDTVSWYQQALGQGPQFIFQYYEEEERQRGNFPDRFSGHQFPNYSSELNVNALLLGDSALYLCASSAAPTVNYGYTFGSGTRLTVV.

The V gene is TRBV25-1, the J gene TRBJ2-4, with no clear D. V was pared by 3 bases and J by 8 bases, with 11 bases between. This CDR3 spans 13 amino acids. Germline V gene lookup returns CDR1 MGHDK and CDR2 SYGVNS. The CDR3 is CASSDNIVDIQYF. For the CDR3, the DNA is TGTGCCAGCAGTGACAATATTGTGGACATTCAGTACTTC.

V is TRBV11-2 and J is TRBJ2-3; 9 bases line up with TRBD2. The CDR3 is 16 amino acids. V shed 2 bases, J shed 2 bases, and the junction held 5 bases outside the gene matches. CDR1 is SGHAT and CDR2 is FQNNGV in the germline V gene. Here the CDR3 reads CASSLPGLASTDTQYF. The CDR3 nucleotides read TGTGCCAGCAGCTTACCGGGACTAGCTTCCACAGATACGCAGTATTTT.

The rearrangement joins TRBV7-2 to TRBJ2-7; D ambiguous. The V gene lost 3 bases and the J gene lost 2 bases, with 11 bases spanning the gap. From germline, CDR1 is SGHTA and CDR2 FQGNSA. This CDR3 is built from 14 residues. The CDR3 bases are TGTGCCAGCAGCTTCCCTCCCGGACCCTACGAGCAGTACTTC. Its translation is CASSFPPGPYEQYF. Full variable domain (outside the CDR3, taken from reference TRBV7-2 and TRBJ2-7): GAGVSQSPSNKVTEKGKDVELRCDPISGHTALYWYRQSLGQGLEFLIYFQGNSAPDKSGLPSDRFSAERTGGSVSTLTIQRTQQEDSAVYLCASSFPPGPYEQYFGPGTRLTVT.

V and J are TRBV4-2 and TRBJ1-2; tentatively, D is TRBD1 (5 bases). Germline assignment: CDR1 LGHNA and CDR2 YNFKEQ. Trimming removed 3 bases at V and 1 base at J, with 15 bases between. The CDR3 runs 16 residues. This CDR3 reads CASSQGGGYGNYGYTF. The DNA for the CDR3 is TGTGCCAGCAGCCAGGGGGGAGGGTACGGTAACTATGGCTACACCTTC.

The J gene is TRBJ1-3, the V gene TRBV11-2; D is uncertain. V was shortened by 1 base and J by 3 bases, with 19 bases between the two germline ends. CDR1 and CDR2 from the germline V gene are SGHAT and FQNNGV. The CDR3 covers 18 residues. As DNA, the CDR3 is TGTGCCAGCAGCTTAGTAGGAGGGTCTACGTTTTATGGAAACACCATATATTTT. This sequence encodes CASSLVGGSTFYGNTIYF.

DNA of the CDR3: TGTGCCAGCAGCCCGACTCTCAACTACGAGCAGTACTTC. This gives the protein CASSPTLNYEQYF. The rearrangement uses TRBV6-5 and TRBJ2-7, with unresolved D. In germline, CDR1 is MNHEY, CDR2 SVGAGI. The V gene lost 6 bases and the J gene lost 3 bases, with 12 bases spanning the gap. CDR3 size: 13 residues.

The chain recombines TRBV27 with TRBJ2-7; D gene uncertain. Germline values: CDR1 MNHEY, CDR2 SMNVEV (reference sequence). Trimming pared 4 bases from V and 1 base from J, leaving 11 bases between. The CDR3 has 14 amino acids. DNA for the CDR3: TGTGCCAGCAGTTCGATTGGGTTATCCTACGAGCAGTACTTC. Amino acids: CASSSIGLSYEQYF.

This clone came up once. The V call is TRBV6-5, the J call TRBJ1-2; D gene uncertain. The CDR3 extends over 12 amino acids. CDR1 MNHEY and CDR2 SVGAGI come from the germline V gene. Trimming left V 7 bases short and J 5 bases short, with 11 bases between. The CDR3 is CASTRRNYGYTF. The CDR3 DNA is TGTGCCAGCACGCGACGGAATTATGGCTACACCTTC.

The V and J genes are TRBV7-2 and TRBJ2-3, with a tentative D call TRBD2 (6 bases). CDR1 SGHTA and CDR2 FQGNSA come from the germline V gene. The CDR3 loop spans 15 amino acids. V was shortened by 5 bases and J by 0 bases, with 12 bases between the two germline ends. This CDR3 reads CASSQGLVSTDTQYF. Written as DNA, the CDR3 is TGTGCCAGCAGCCAGGGACTGGTTAGCACAGATACGCAGTATTTT.

The chain is built from TRBV18 and TRBJ2-7; D might be TRBD1 (7 bases). Germline CDR1 KGHSH, CDR2 LQKENI. This CDR3 region has 14 residues. Deletions cut 8 bases from V and 4 bases from J, with 18 bases between. The CDR3 region is CASQGGGGRYEQYF. The CDR3, as DNA: TGTGCCAGCCAGGGAGGAGGGGGCCGATACGAGCAGTACTTC.